The 17 T cell receptor beta chains in this list originate from one sample, sequenced in a study of PD-1 blockade in classical Hodgkin lymphoma. Assay: immunoSEQ multiplex PCR; the TCRdb copy retains only in-frame clones and omits some. The sample records around 17,000 clones, 70% to 90% being singletons. Time point reported: newly diagnosed, previously untreated cHL patient sample. Input material: peripheral blood mononuclear cells (PBMCs). These receptors were taken from a human donor with classical Hodgkin lymphoma.

The V gene is TRBV7-9, the J gene TRBJ2-1; 11 nucleotides match TRBD2. CDR1 is SEHNR, CDR2 FQNEAQ, per germline (reference sequence). V lost 7 bases, J lost 9 bases, and 14 bases stayed unmatched. CDR3 size: 16 residues. As DNA, the CDR3 is TGTGCCAGCACCCCCTCCCCTAGCGGGAGGTTGGGTGAGCAGTTCTTC. Translated: CASTPSPSGRLGEQFF.

The chain links TRBV20-1 to TRBJ2-7; perhaps D is TRBD1 or TRBD2 (5 bases each). Germline loops: CDR1 DFQATT, CDR2 SNEGSKA (reference sequence). The CDR3 has 11 amino acids. Trimming took off 6 bases at V and 7 bases at J, with 13 bases between the two ends. CDR3 DNA sequence: TGCAGTGCAGGGACCCAGGGAGAGCAGTACTTC. Translation: CSAGTQGEQYF.

This clone appeared a few times. This chain connects TRBV4-1 to TRBJ2-2; 8 nucleotides agree with TRBD1. Germline V lookup: CDR1 MGHRA, CDR2 YSYEKL. The CDR3 spans 15 residues. The trim removed 6 bases at V and 5 bases at J, leaving 8 bases unmatched. The CDR3 nucleotides are TGCGCCAGCAGACTGGACAGGGAAGGTACCGGGGAGCTGTTTTTT. It encodes CASRLDREGTGELFF.

This sequence joins TRBV4-2 and TRBJ1-5; D uncertain. This CDR3 has 14 residues. V lost 4 bases to trimming and J lost 4 bases, with 11 bases between them. Germline V lookup: CDR1 LGHNA, CDR2 YNFKEQ. DNA of the CDR3: TGTGCCAGCAGCCGTTATTTGGAGAATCAGCCCCAGCATTTT. This sequence encodes CASSRYLENQPQHF.

A remark on this clone: Other DNA sequences in this specimen translate into the identical CDR3. The chain has TRBV7-8 and TRBJ2-5; D gene uncertain. This CDR3 is built from 13 residues. V gave up 0 bases and J gave up 1 base, with 3 bases separating them. Germline V gene lookup returns CDR1 SGHVS and CDR2 FQNEAQ. CDR3 sequence reads: CASSLAPQETQYF. CDR3 sequence (DNA): TGTGCCAGCAGCTTAGCCCCCCAAGAGACCCAGTACTTC.

This clone was seen a single time. The rearrangement joins TRBV2 to TRBJ1-5, with D hard to call. The CDR3 has 15 amino acids. Looked up from germline, CDR1 is SNHLY and CDR2 is FYNNEI. The germline V and J ends were trimmed by 0 bases and 8 bases, with 14 bases remaining between them. The CDR3 sequence: CASSEAGALVEPQHF. CDR3 in DNA: TGTGCCAGCAGTGAAGCCGGCGCATTGGTGGAGCCCCAGCATTTT.

This chain joins TRBV9 and TRBJ2-3; D not resolved. V was cut by 3 bases and J by 8 bases, with 10 bases left in between. Germline CDR1 SGDLS, CDR2 YYNGEE. The CDR3 is 12 amino acids. The CDR3: CASSEDWRTQYF. Written as DNA, the CDR3 is TGTGCCAGCAGCGAAGATTGGCGTACGCAGTATTTT.

The chain recombines TRBV6-5 with TRBJ2-7; no clear D. The CDR3 sequence is 14 residues long. Germline V CDR1 and CDR2: MNHEY, SVGAGI. V lost 7 bases, J lost 2 bases, and 15 bases lay in between. The CDR3 protein is CASMLGLGTYEQYF. CDR3 sequence (DNA): TGTGCCAGCATGTTGGGTCTGGGGACCTACGAGCAGTACTTC.

The chain recombines TRBV4-2 with TRBJ2-7; no firm D call. The CDR3 extends over 13 amino acids. Germline loops: CDR1 LGHNA, CDR2 YNFKEQ. The ends were cut back, 4 bases at V and 3 bases at J, with 10 bases in the middle. For the CDR3, the DNA is TGTGCCAGCAGCCGAGAGTCGGACTACGAGCAGTACTTC. This translates into CASSRESDYEQYF.

The chain combines TRBV6-4 with TRBJ1-1, with D maybe TRBD1 (6 bases). The CDR3 spans 15 residues. Deletions cut 4 bases from V and 1 base from J, with 13 bases between. Germline V gene sequence: CDR1 MRHNA, CDR2 SNTAGT. The CDR3 loop is CASSAVGGGNTEAFF. CDR3 in DNA: TGTGCCAGCAGTGCCGTAGGGGGGGGGAACACTGAAGCTTTCTTT.

The chain recombines TRBV19 with TRBJ2-3, with D perhaps matching TRBD2 (7 bases). Germline V gene data show CDR1 as LNHDA and CDR2 as SQIVND (reference sequence). V was shortened by 5 bases and J by 6 bases, with 15 bases between the two germline ends. The CDR3 has 14 residues. CDR3 in amino acids: CASSPWGGRDTQYF. Here the CDR3 DNA reads TGTGCCAGTAGTCCCTGGGGGGGCAGGGATACGCAGTATTTT.

The chain joins TRBV2 to TRBJ1-6, with 8 nucleotides matching TRBD1. This CDR3 contains 14 residues. Per germline, CDR1 SNHLY and CDR2 FYNNEI. J gave up 9 bases and V 6 bases, and 7 bases lay outside the gene matches. This CDR3 reads CASRGTGGSSPLHF. CDR3 DNA sequence: TGTGCCAGCAGGGGAACAGGGGGGAGTTCACCCCTCCACTTT.

This chain connects TRBV2 to TRBJ2-2; 7 nucleotides agree with TRBD1. Germline loops: CDR1 SNHLY, CDR2 FYNNEI. V gave up 8 bases and J gave up 6 bases; unmatched junction bases: 9. The CDR3 loop spans 14 amino acids. The chain's CDR3 is CASRDSQHSGELFF. The CDR3 DNA sequence: TGTGCCAGCCGGGACAGCCAACACTCCGGGGAGCTGTTTTTT.

V is TRBV6-1 and J is TRBJ2-1, with 11 bases fitting TRBD2. This CDR3 comprises 17 residues. Germline values: CDR1 MNHNS, CDR2 SASEGT. V was pared by 2 bases and J by 4 bases, with 7 bases of the junction left unmatched. The DNA for the CDR3 is TGTGCCAGCAGTGAACGATGGCTAGCGGGAGGTTACAATGAGCAGTTCTTC. Its protein is CASSERWLAGGYNEQFF.

J is TRBJ2-7 and V is TRBV11-2; 11 bases fit TRBD2. From germline, CDR1 is SGHAT and CDR2 FQNNGV. The junction had 6 bases not matched to a gene; V was cut back by 2 bases and J by 3 bases. The CDR3 is made up of 16 amino acids. CDR3 sequence: CASSLYTSGSVYEQYF. CDR3 sequence (DNA): TGTGCCAGCAGCTTATATACTAGCGGGAGTGTCTACGAGCAGTACTTC.

The rearrangement uses TRBV19 and TRBJ2-1; 8 nucleotides align to TRBD2. The CDR3 consists of 16 residues. V was pared by 7 bases and J by 0 bases, with 8 bases of the junction left unmatched. Germline-derived CDR1 and CDR2 are LNHDA and SQIVND (reference sequence). CDR3 nucleotide sequence: TGTGCCAGTACCCCAGGGAGCGGGGGCTCCTACAATGAGCAGTTCTTC. It encodes CASTPGSGGSYNEQFF.

The chain employs TRBV28 and TRBJ1-4, with a possible D match to TRBD1 (6 bases). V lost 5 bases to trimming and J lost 3 bases, with 13 bases between them. CDR1 MDHEN and CDR2 SYDVKM come from the germline V gene. The CDR3 is made up of 15 amino acids. The CDR3 DNA reads TGTGCCAGCAGTATCCGACAGGCCCCTAATGAAAAACTGTTTTTT. Residues: CASSIRQAPNEKLFF.